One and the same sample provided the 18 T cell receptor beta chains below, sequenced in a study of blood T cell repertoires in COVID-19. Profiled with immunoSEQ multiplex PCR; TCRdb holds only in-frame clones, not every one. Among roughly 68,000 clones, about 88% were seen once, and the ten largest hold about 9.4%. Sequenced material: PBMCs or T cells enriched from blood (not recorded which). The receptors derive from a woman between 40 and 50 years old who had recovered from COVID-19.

The CDR3 sequence is CASGGAPDTQYF. For the CDR3, the DNA is TGTGCCAGCGGGGGGGCGCCAGATACGCAGTATTTT. The chain uses TRBV3-1 (or the pseudogene TRBV3-2) and TRBJ2-3; possibly TRBD2 for D (7 bases). Germline CDR1 is LGHDT and CDR2 is YNNKEL (reference sequence). The CDR3 spans 12 residues. The germline V and J ends were trimmed by 8 bases and 4 bases, with 10 bases remaining between them.

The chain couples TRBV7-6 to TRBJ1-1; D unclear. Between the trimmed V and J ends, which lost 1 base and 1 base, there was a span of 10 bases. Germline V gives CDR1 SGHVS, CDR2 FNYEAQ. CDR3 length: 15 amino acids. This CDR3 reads CASSLGGRRNTEAFF. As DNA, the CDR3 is TGTGCCAGCAGCTTAGGCGGGCGGCGGAACACTGAAGCTTTCTTT.

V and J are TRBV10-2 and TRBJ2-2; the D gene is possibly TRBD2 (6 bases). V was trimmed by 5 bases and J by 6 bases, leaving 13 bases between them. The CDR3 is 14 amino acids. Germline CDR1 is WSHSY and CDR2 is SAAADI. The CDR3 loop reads CASSWTEGSGELFF. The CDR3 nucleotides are TGCGCCAGCAGTTGGACGGAGGGGTCCGGGGAGCTGTTTTTT.

The CDR3 DNA sequence: TGTGCCAGCAGCTACAGGGGGACGGACACTGAAGCTTTCTTT. Protein product: CASSYRGTDTEAFF. The chain uses TRBV7-8 and TRBJ1-1, with 8 bases fitting TRBD1. The CDR3 runs to 14 residues. J was trimmed by 3 bases and V by 4 bases; bases with no gene match: 4. Germline V gene lookup returns CDR1 SGHVS and CDR2 FQNEAQ.

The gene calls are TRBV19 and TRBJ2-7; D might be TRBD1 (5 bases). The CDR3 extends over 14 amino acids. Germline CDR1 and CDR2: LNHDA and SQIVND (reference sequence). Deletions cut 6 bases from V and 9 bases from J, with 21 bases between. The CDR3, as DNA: TGTGCCAGTAGACCAAGGGGCGACCCTACGAGGCAGTACTTC. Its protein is CASRPRGDPTRQYF.

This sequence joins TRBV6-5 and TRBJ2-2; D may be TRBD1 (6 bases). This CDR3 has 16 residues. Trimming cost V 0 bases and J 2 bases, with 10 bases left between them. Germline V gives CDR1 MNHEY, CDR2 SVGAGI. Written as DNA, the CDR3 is TGTGCCAGCAGTTACTCTTCGGGACACAACACCGGGGAGCTGTTTTTT. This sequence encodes CASSYSSGHNTGELFF.

The CDR3, as DNA: TGTGCCAGCAGTTTTCGGACTGCCCGGAACACTGAAGCTTTCTTT. Its protein is CASSFRTARNTEAFF. V and J are TRBV5-8 and TRBJ1-1; D gene uncertain. The germline CDR1 and CDR2 sequences are SGHTS and YDEGEE. Deletions cut 5 bases from V and 1 base from J, with 15 bases between. This CDR3 comprises 15 residues.

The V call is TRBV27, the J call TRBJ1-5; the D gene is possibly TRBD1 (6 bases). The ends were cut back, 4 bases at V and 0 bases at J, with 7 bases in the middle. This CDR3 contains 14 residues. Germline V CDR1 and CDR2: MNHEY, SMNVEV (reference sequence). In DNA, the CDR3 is TGTGCCAGCAGTTACAGGGATAGCAATCAGCCCCAGCATTTT. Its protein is CASSYRDSNQPQHF.

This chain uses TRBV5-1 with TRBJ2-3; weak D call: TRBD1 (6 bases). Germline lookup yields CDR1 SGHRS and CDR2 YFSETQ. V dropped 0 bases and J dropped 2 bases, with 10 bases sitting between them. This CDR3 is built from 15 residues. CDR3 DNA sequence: TGCGCCAGCAGCTTGGACAGGGCCCTCACAGATACGCAGTATTTT. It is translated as CASSLDRALTDTQYF.

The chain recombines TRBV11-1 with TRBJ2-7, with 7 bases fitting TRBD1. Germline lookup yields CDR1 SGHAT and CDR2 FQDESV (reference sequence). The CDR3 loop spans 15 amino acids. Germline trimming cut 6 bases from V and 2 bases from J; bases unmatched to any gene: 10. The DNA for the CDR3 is TGTGCCAGCAGTTCCAACTCGGGACAGCCCTACGAGCAGTACTTC. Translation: CASSSNSGQPYEQYF.

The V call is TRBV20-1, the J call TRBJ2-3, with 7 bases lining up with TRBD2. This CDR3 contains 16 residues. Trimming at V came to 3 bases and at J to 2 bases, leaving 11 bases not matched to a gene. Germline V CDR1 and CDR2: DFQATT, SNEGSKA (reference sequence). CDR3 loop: CSASRSGTTITDTQYF. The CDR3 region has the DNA TGCAGTGCTAGTCGATCCGGGACTACGATCACAGATACGCAGTATTTT.

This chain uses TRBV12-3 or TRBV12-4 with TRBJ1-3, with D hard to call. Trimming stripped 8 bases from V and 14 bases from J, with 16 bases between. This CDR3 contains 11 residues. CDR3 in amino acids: CASSPGSILYF. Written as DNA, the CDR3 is TGTGCCAGCTCGCCTGGGAGTATCCTATATTTT.

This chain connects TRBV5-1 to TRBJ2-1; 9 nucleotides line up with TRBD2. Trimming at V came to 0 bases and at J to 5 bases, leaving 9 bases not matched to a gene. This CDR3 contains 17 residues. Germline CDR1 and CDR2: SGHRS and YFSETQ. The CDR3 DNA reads TGCGCCAGCAGCTTGGCAATCGCGGGGGGGATGGACAATGAGCAGTTCTTC. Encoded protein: CASSLAIAGGMDNEQFF.

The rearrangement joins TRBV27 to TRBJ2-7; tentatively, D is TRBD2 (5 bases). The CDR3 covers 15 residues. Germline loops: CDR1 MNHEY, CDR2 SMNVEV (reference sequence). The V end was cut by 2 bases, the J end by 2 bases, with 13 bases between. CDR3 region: CASSLPDFRTYEQYF. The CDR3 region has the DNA TGTGCCAGCAGTTTACCGGACTTCCGAACCTACGAGCAGTACTTC.

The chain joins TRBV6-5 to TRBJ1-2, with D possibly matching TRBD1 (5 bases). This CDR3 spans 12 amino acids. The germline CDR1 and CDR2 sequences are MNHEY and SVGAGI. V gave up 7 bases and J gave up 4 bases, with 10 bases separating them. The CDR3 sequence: CASISRAYGYTF. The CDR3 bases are TGTGCCAGCATTTCCAGGGCCTATGGCTACACCTTC.

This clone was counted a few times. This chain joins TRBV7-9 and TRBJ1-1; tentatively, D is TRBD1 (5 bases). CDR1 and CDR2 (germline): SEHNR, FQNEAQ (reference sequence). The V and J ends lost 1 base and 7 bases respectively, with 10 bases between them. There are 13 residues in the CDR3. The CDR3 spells CASSLGLGVEAFF. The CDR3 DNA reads TGTGCCAGCAGCTTAGGTTTAGGGGTTGAAGCTTTCTTT.

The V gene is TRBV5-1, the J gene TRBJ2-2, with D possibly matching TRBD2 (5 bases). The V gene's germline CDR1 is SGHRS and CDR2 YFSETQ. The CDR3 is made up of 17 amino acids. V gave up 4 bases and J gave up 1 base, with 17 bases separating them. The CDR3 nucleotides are TGCGCCAGCAGCAGTCCCCCGGGGTCAAGGAACACCGGGGAGCTGTTTTTT. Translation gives CASSSPPGSRNTGELFF. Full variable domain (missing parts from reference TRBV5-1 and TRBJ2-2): KAGVTQTPRYLIKTRGQQVTLSCSPISGHRSVSWYQQTPGQGLQFLFEYFSETQRNKGNFPGRFSGRQFSNSRSEMNVSTLELGDSALYLCASSSPPGSRNTGELFFGEGSRLTVL.

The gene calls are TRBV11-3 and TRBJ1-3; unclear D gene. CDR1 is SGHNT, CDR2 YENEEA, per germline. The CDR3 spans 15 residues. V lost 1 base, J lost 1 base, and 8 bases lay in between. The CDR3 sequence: CASSLVGDSGNTIYF. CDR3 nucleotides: TGTGCCAGCAGCTTAGTAGGAGATTCTGGAAACACCATATATTTT.